This T cell receptor beta chain was documented in a study of blood T cell repertoires in COVID-19. Study-level information: Sites in the United States, Italy and Spain provided acute and convalescent COVID-19 samples. T cells, B-cell-depleted T cells, or PBMCs supplied cDNA or gDNA.

As handled by the study authors: Amplification with reference gene primers provided the estimates of nucleated cell counts. Generated by immunoSEQ multiplex PCR, the TCRdb table keeps only in-frame clones and is missing some. V, J and clone size derive from that table, while D and trimming were established from the DNA sequence. The profile shows about 160,000 clones, 86% of them singletons. The V segment lost 5 bases and the J segment 4 bases; nucleotides outside the gene matches: 10. CDR3 length equals 18 residues. Germline-derived CDR1 and CDR2 are LGHNA and YNFKEQ. Material for sequencing was peripheral blood. The source is a man aged 45-65 years with active or convalescent COVID-19. V usage is TRBV4-2 and J usage is TRBJ2-2; 13 nucleotides line up with TRBD2. CDR3 sequence: CASSFWTSGSSVTGELFF. The CDR3 DNA is TGTGCCAGCAGCTTTTGGACTAGCGGGAGTAGCGTCACCGGGGAGCTGTTTTTT.